The entry below gives a single T cell receptor (beta chain) sequence along with its context. Its target is unknown. V shed 5 bases and J 5 bases; nucleotides not matched to a gene: 5. The CDR3 is 15 amino acids. The sample comes from a study of identical twins. Study-wide findings and caveats: Cord blood beta clonotypes present at high abundance carried fewer insertions; no such pattern appeared in memory repertoires. With monozygotic twins, out-of-frame TCR alpha sharing exceeded what models estimated. Conclusions leaned on cross-sectional statistical analysis and did not track the same donors over time.

Unique molecular identifiers were present on cDNA, and template switching added a universal primer site. TCRdb used MiXCR to reprocess the 5' RACE reads, holding one entry per CDR3 protein. The table lists 350,000 to 500,000 distinct CDR3 sequences, about a fifth of them singletons, with 9.5% to 15% in the top ten. The clonotype was recovered from a man between 50 and 59 years old in good health. The chain links TRBV12-3 or TRBV12-4 to TRBJ2-2; 10 nucleotides match TRBD1. The specimen sequenced was naive T cells sorted from blood. The CDR3 region has the DNA TGTGCCAGCAGTCGACAGGGGGCCGGGACCGGGGAGCTGTTTTTT. Amino acid sequence: CASSRQGAGTGELFF.